A single sample is the source of the 13 T cell receptor beta chains below, sequenced in a study of CD4 T cells in relation to SARS-CoV-2 and coronaviruses. TCRdb's table, derived via immunoSEQ multiplex PCR, lists solely in-frame clones and lacks some. The profile shows 9,500 to 12,000 clones, under 80% of them singletons. The unexposed donors gave CD4+ T cells in about 2010-2019, prior to COVID-19. The cells were cultured for under 13 days before CD4+ T cells were isolated. No antigens are known for them. The sample comprised CD4+ T cells from PBMCs, cultured in vitro. Receptors were obtained from a human donor in good health.

The chain combines TRBV19 with TRBJ2-7; D gene unclear. Germline CDR1 is LNHDA and CDR2 is SQIVND (reference sequence). This CDR3 has 12 residues. Here the CDR3 reads CATTGSSYEQYF. For the CDR3, the DNA is TGTGCAACCACGGGTTCCTCCTACGAGCAGTACTTC.

The rearrangement links TRBV5-6 to TRBJ2-3, with D possibly being TRBD1 (6 bases). Looked up from germline, CDR1 is SGHDT and CDR2 is YYEEEE. V lost 4 bases and J lost 0, with 12 bases in between. This CDR3 is 15 amino acids long. The CDR3 coding sequence is TGTGCCAGCAGCCCCTTGGGGGCAAGCACAGATACGCAGTATTTT. It is translated as CASSPLGASTDTQYF.

The rearrangement uses TRBV7-2 and TRBJ2-1, with 8 nucleotides matching TRBD2. This CDR3 comprises 16 residues. Germline assignment: CDR1 SGHTA and CDR2 FQGNSA. The V gene end was trimmed by 5 bases and the J gene end by 7 bases; junction bases not matched to a gene: 13. In DNA, the CDR3 is TGTGCCAGCAGCACCCTCAGCGGGAGAGGAAATAATGAGCAGTTCTTC. Translated: CASSTLSGRGNNEQFF. Variable domain in full (rest from reference TRBV7-2 and TRBJ2-1): GAGVSQSPSNKVTEKGKDVELRCDPISGHTALYWYRQSLGQGLEFLIYFQGNSAPDKSGLPSDRFSAERTGGSVSTLTIQRTQQEDSAVYLCASSTLSGRGNNEQFFGPGTRLTVL.

This clone occurred a few times. V is TRBV3-1 (or the pseudogene TRBV3-2) and J is TRBJ1-5; D gene uncertain. CDR3 length: 15 residues. Trimming cost V 1 base and J 5 bases, with 12 bases left between them. Per germline, CDR1 LGHDT and CDR2 YNNKEL (reference sequence). The CDR3: CASSQGTDGYQPQHF. Written as DNA, the CDR3 is TGTGCCAGCAGCCAAGGGACGGACGGTTATCAGCCCCAGCATTTT.

This clone was detected a few times. V and J are TRBV7-8 and TRBJ1-6; D call uncertain. The ends were cut back, 0 bases at V and 7 bases at J, with 10 bases in the middle. The germline gives CDR1 SGHVS, CDR2 FQNEAQ. The CDR3 consists of 15 residues. The CDR3 loop reads CASSLATLGNSPLHF. CDR3 coding DNA: TGTGCCAGCAGCTTAGCTACTTTGGGGAATTCACCCCTCCACTTT.

The CDR3 coding sequence is TGTGCCAGCAGCGCCACGGGGGGTTCACCCCTCCACTTT. Its protein product is CASSATGGSPLHF. The rearrangement links TRBV9 to TRBJ1-6, with D possibly matching TRBD1 (5 bases). The V and J ends lost 3 bases and 9 bases respectively, with 10 bases between them. The CDR3 runs to 13 residues. CDR1 and CDR2 from the germline V gene are SGDLS and YYNGEE.

The chain recombines TRBV6-1 with TRBJ2-1; TRBD2 matches 10 bases. The V gene end was trimmed by 1 base and the J gene end by 9 bases; junction bases not matched to a gene: 15. Germline assignment: CDR1 MNHNS and CDR2 SASEGT. The CDR3 contains 18 residues. Written as DNA, the CDR3 is TGTGCCAGCAGTGAAGAGGGGTATGGGACTAGCGCTACTCGTGAGCAGTTCTTC. This translates into CASSEEGYGTSATREQFF.

V is TRBV19 and J is TRBJ2-2; a possible D gene is TRBD1 (5 bases). Between the trimmed V and J ends, which lost 7 bases and 0 bases, there was a span of 12 bases. Germline loops: CDR1 LNHDA, CDR2 SQIVND (reference sequence). This CDR3 has 15 amino acids. The CDR3 bases are TGTGCCAGTAATGCCGGACACGCGAACACCGGGGAGCTGTTTTTT. Encoded protein: CASNAGHANTGELFF.

The rearrangement uses TRBV5-1 and TRBJ1-4, with a tentative D call TRBD1 (5 bases). There are 15 residues in the CDR3. The V gene lost 7 bases and the J gene lost 0 bases, with 13 bases spanning the gap. Looked up from germline, CDR1 is SGHRS and CDR2 is YFSETQ. CDR3 nucleotides: TGCGCCAGCTCCCTGACAGATGCAACTAATGAAAAACTGTTTTTT. Its protein product is CASSLTDATNEKLFF.

The chain uses TRBV12-3 or TRBV12-4 and TRBJ1-5, with D perhaps TRBD1 (5 bases). There are 13 residues in the CDR3. With 1 base removed from V and 5 bases from J, the gap between germline ends came to 6 bases. For the CDR3, the DNA is TGTGCCAGCAGTTTAGTAGGGGATCAGCCCCAGCATTTT. Its translation is CASSLVGDQPQHF.

The chain carries TRBV18 and TRBJ2-7, with a possible D match to TRBD1 (6 bases). The CDR3 is 13 amino acids. The ends were cut back, 6 bases at V and 5 bases at J, with 14 bases in the middle. The germline gives CDR1 KGHSH, CDR2 LQKENI. CDR3 region: CASSLVTGNEQYF. CDR3 DNA sequence: TGTGCCAGCTCCCTGGTTACAGGGAACGAGCAGTACTTC.

This clone occurred a few times. The chain links TRBV5-4 to TRBJ2-5, with D uncertain. CDR1 is SGHNT, CDR2 YYREEE, per germline (reference sequence). Between the trimmed V and J ends, which lost 0 bases and 1 base, there was a span of 7 bases. There are 14 residues in the CDR3. CDR3 amino acids: CASSLATTQETQYF. The CDR3 coding sequence is TGTGCCAGCAGCTTGGCCACTACCCAAGAGACCCAGTACTTC.

J is TRBJ2-3 and V is TRBV2; 8 nucleotides align to TRBD2. This CDR3 contains 17 residues. V gave up 8 bases and J gave up 2 bases; unmatched junction bases: 15. The germline V gene encodes CDR1 SNHLY and CDR2 FYNNEI. CDR3 region: CASSPLGSGGPTDTQYF. CDR3 coding DNA: TGTGCCAGCTCCCCCCTTGGAAGCGGGGGTCCCACAGATACGCAGTATTTT.